What follows are 30 T cell receptor beta chains derived from one specimen sequenced in a study of cytomegalovirus exposure and HLA in healthy donors. Both 60 Vbeta primers and 13 Jbeta primers went into the PCR. TCRdb's table, derived via immunoSEQ multiplex PCR, lists solely in-frame clones and lacks some. The sample includes some 200,000 clones, 82% of them seen just once. The material sequenced was PBMCs. The receptors were gathered from a boy younger than 10 in good health and CMV-seronegative.

V usage is TRBV5-4 and J usage is TRBJ1-4, with 9 bases lining up with TRBD1. Germline trimming cut 0 bases from V and 5 bases from J; bases unmatched to any gene: 5. The CDR3 consists of 16 residues. In germline, CDR1 is SGHNT, CDR2 YYREEE (reference sequence). CDR3 region: CASSLGGDRENEKLFF. CDR3 nucleotides: TGTGCCAGCAGCTTGGGCGGGGACAGGGAAAATGAAAAACTGTTTTTT.

The chain is built from TRBV7-9 and TRBJ2-2; 7 bases are shared with TRBD1. The germline gives CDR1 SEHNR, CDR2 FQNEAQ (reference sequence). The CDR3 is 16 residues long. The J segment lost 5 bases and the V segment lost 3 bases, leaving 9 bases of the junction unmatched. The DNA of the CDR3 is TGTGCCAGCAGCTTCGTTAAGGGGGCGCTAACCGGGGAGCTGTTTTTT. Protein product: CASSFVKGALTGELFF.

The chain couples TRBV7-3 to TRBJ2-2; a possible D gene is TRBD1 (6 bases). The CDR3 loop spans 14 amino acids. Trimming removed 3 bases from V and 6 bases from J, with 11 bases in between. Germline lookup yields CDR1 SGHTA and CDR2 FQGTGA. The CDR3 DNA follows: TGTGCCAGCAGCTTGAGGGGGTTCGCCGGGGAGCTGTTTTTT. Amino acid sequence: CASSLRGFAGELFF.

The chain links TRBV27 to TRBJ1-3; D unresolved. Germline V CDR1 and CDR2: MNHEY, SMNVEV (reference sequence). This CDR3 contains 15 residues. V lost 6 bases and J lost 3, with 15 bases in between. The CDR3 bases are TGTGCCAGCAGAGTTCAGCGGCATTATGGAAACACCATATATTTT. This encodes CASRVQRHYGNTIYF.

This chain joins TRBV6-5 and TRBJ2-4; TRBD1 aligns across 7 bases. CDR3 size: 13 residues. Germline CDR1 and CDR2: MNHEY and SVGAGI. Germline trimming cut 7 bases from V and 7 bases from J; bases unmatched to any gene: 7. The CDR3 is CASTRDRVNIQYF. In DNA form, the CDR3 reads TGTGCCAGCACCAGAGACAGGGTTAACATTCAGTACTTC.

The chain employs TRBV5-6 and TRBJ2-3; TRBD1 is a possible D gene (5 bases). The J call is doubtful: the DNA matches TRBJ1-5 better. Germline lookup yields CDR1 SGHDT and CDR2 YYEEEE. This CDR3 has 17 residues. CDR3 sequence reads: CASSFSGTSGSRDTQHF. The CDR3 DNA is TGTGCCAGCAGCTTTTCCGGGACTAGCGGGTCGCGCGATACGCAGCATTTT.

This rearrangement joins TRBV7-3 to TRBJ2-3; TRBD2 might be the D (6 bases). V was trimmed by 4 bases and J by 2 bases, leaving 10 bases between them. The CDR3 sequence is 14 residues long. Germline CDR1 reads SGHTA; CDR2 reads FQGTGA. In DNA form, the CDR3 reads TGTGCCAGCAGCTCCGGCGGGAACACAGATACGCAGTATTTT. Its translation is CASSSGGNTDTQYF. The full variable domain, completed using reference TRBV7-3 and TRBJ2-3, is GAGVSQTPSNKVTEKGKYVELRCDPISGHTALYWYRQSLGQGPEFLIYFQGTGAADDSGLPNDRFFAVRPEGSVSTLKIQRTERGDSAVYLCASSSGGNTDTQYFGPGTRLTVL.

The rearrangement uses TRBV5-8 and TRBJ1-4, with TRBD1 matching 7 bases. Germline V gene lookup returns CDR1 SGHTS and CDR2 YDEGEE. The CDR3 is 15 residues long. Trimming cost V 4 bases and J 5 bases; bases outside gene matches: 8. CDR3 in DNA: TGTGCCAGCAGCCTGGGGCAGGGGGGAAATGAAAAACTGTTTTTT. This encodes CASSLGQGGNEKLFF.

This chain links TRBV19 with TRBJ2-6; a possible D gene is TRBD1 (6 bases). The CDR3 has 19 amino acids. V was trimmed by 2 bases and J by 0 bases, leaving 17 bases between them. Germline CDR1 LNHDA, CDR2 SQIVND (reference sequence). CDR3 nucleotide sequence: TGTGCCAGTAGTATAAGCTTGGGACACTCGAGCTCTGGGGCCAACGTCCTGACTTTC. Its translation: CASSISLGHSSSGANVLTF. The full variable domain, rest sourced from reference TRBV19 and TRBJ2-6, is DGGITQSPKYLFRKEGQNVTLSCEQNLNHDAMYWYRQDPGQGLRLIYYSQIVNDFQKGDIAEGYSVSREKKESFPLTVTSAQKNPTAFYLCASSISLGHSSSGANVLTFGAGSRLTVL.

The V gene is TRBV7-6, the J gene TRBJ2-5, with 8 bases that match TRBD2. Germline CDR1 and CDR2: SGHVS and FNYEAQ. J lost 7 bases, V lost 2 bases, and 18 bases had no gene match. The CDR3 covers 18 residues. The CDR3 DNA is TGTGCCAGCAGCTTAACGTTTGGAGCGGGAGAGCAAGAGATGACCCAGTACTTC. Translation: CASSLTFGAGEQEMTQYF.

The table lists this clone with a few counts. The V call is TRBV4-1, the J call TRBJ1-3, with 8 bases matching TRBD1. The length of the CDR3 is 14 residues. Germline loops: CDR1 MGHRA, CDR2 YSYEKL. J lost 2 bases, V lost 6 bases, and 3 bases had no gene match. The CDR3 protein is CASSPTGAGNTIYF. CDR3 coding DNA: TGCGCCAGCAGTCCGACAGGGGCTGGAAACACCATATATTTT.

This clone was counted once. This CDR3 is CATTRFVDTQYF. The CDR3 DNA sequence: TGTGCCACCACCCGGTTCGTCGATACGCAGTATTTT. This chain uses TRBV27 with TRBJ2-3; D remains unclear. The CDR3 is 12 amino acids. Trimming removed 10 bases at V and 6 bases at J, with 14 bases between. The germline V gene encodes CDR1 MNHEY and CDR2 SMNVEV (reference sequence).

The rearrangement joins TRBV7-6 to TRBJ1-6, with D hard to call. V lost 1 base and J 8 bases, leaving 6 bases between the germline ends. Germline V gene data show CDR1 as SGHVS and CDR2 as FNYEAQ. The CDR3 consists of 13 residues. CDR3 protein: CASSLERDSPLHF. The CDR3 bases are TGTGCCAGCAGCTTAGAAAGAGATTCACCCCTCCACTTT. Full variable domain (outside the CDR3, taken from reference TRBV7-6 and TRBJ1-6): GAGVSQSPRYKVTKRGQDVALRCDPISGHVSLYWYRQALGQGPEFLTYFNYEAQQDKSGLPNDRFSAERPEGSISTLTIQRTEQRDSAMYRCASSLERDSPLHFGNGTRLTVT.

The chain joins TRBV7-2 to TRBJ1-2; D is unresolved. V was shortened by 1 base and J by 1 base, with 10 bases between the two germline ends. CDR1 and CDR2 from the germline V gene are SGHTA and FQGNSA. The CDR3 length is 15 residues. The CDR3 bases are TGTGCCAGCAGCTTAGTGGGCCAGAGTAACTATGGCTACACCTTC. The encoded protein is CASSLVGQSNYGYTF.

The gene calls are TRBV6-5 and TRBJ2-5, with D uncertain. Trimming stripped 5 bases from V and 5 bases from J, with 12 bases between. The CDR3 runs to 13 residues. Germline values: CDR1 MNHEY, CDR2 SVGAGI. CDR3 residues: CASSHSGLETQYF. CDR3 nucleotide sequence: TGTGCCAGCAGTCATTCCGGGTTGGAGACCCAGTACTTC.

The chain employs TRBV6-1 and TRBJ2-7, with 7 bases lining up with TRBD1. CDR3 length: 14 residues. Germline loops: CDR1 MNHNS, CDR2 SASEGT. This CDR3 reads CAIKQTGLYYEQYF. In DNA form, the CDR3 reads TGTGCTATCAAACAGACAGGGCTCTACTACGAGCAGTACTTC.

The gene calls are TRBV18 and TRBJ2-7; 7 bases fit TRBD2. Per the germline V gene, CDR1 is KGHSH and CDR2 is LQKENI. The CDR3 is made up of 14 amino acids. V shed 6 bases, J shed 3 bases, and the junction held 8 bases outside the gene matches. The CDR3 coding sequence is TGTGCCAGCTCGCCCGGGACTACGTTCTACGAGCAGTACTTC. This codes for CASSPGTTFYEQYF.

The rearrangement links TRBV7-2 to TRBJ2-3, with 9 bases matching TRBD2. The CDR3 has 14 amino acids. V dropped 5 bases and J dropped 4; count of bases not matched to a gene: 4. Germline V gives CDR1 SGHTA, CDR2 FQGNSA. This chain's CDR3 is CASSPSGGPDTQYF. The CDR3 DNA is TGTGCCAGCAGCCCAAGCGGGGGGCCAGATACGCAGTATTTT.

The sample holds a few counts of this clone. V gene TRBV9 combines with J gene TRBJ1-2; D is perhaps TRBD1 (5 bases). V lost 0 bases to trimming and J lost 4 bases, with 10 bases between them. Germline V gene sequence: CDR1 SGDLS, CDR2 YYNGEE. The CDR3 covers 14 residues. CDR3 sequence reads: CASSVGGGVYGYTF. The CDR3 DNA is TGTGCCAGCAGCGTAGGGGGGGGAGTCTATGGCTACACCTTC.

This clone appeared a single time. The rearrangement joins TRBV5-5 to TRBJ1-2; 7 nucleotides agree with TRBD1. This CDR3 is 15 amino acids long. Germline trimming cut 5 bases from V and 7 bases from J; bases unmatched to any gene: 14. Germline CDR1 SGHKS, CDR2 YYEKEE (reference sequence). DNA of the CDR3: TGTGCCAGCAGTTCCATATGGGACAGCCCGATTGGCTACACCTTC. Translating it yields CASSSIWDSPIGYTF.

The chain has TRBV27 and TRBJ1-3, with unresolved D. Germline CDR1 and CDR2: MNHEY and SMNVEV (reference sequence). V lost 6 bases, J lost 10 bases, and 4 bases lay in between. This CDR3 spans 9 amino acids. Here the CDR3 reads CASRRTIYF. The CDR3 region has the DNA TGTGCCAGCAGGCGGACCATATATTTT.

The CDR3 DNA sequence: TGCGCCAGCAGCCAAGATTCAGTGAACACTGAAGCTTTCTTT. It is translated as CASSQDSVNTEAFF. V is TRBV4-3 and J is TRBJ1-1; D is unresolved. V lost 0 bases to trimming and J lost 0 bases, with 5 bases between them. From germline, CDR1 is LGHNA and CDR2 YSLEER. The CDR3 totals 14 residues.

The chain couples TRBV6-1 to TRBJ1-2; no clear D gene. Germline V lookup: CDR1 MNHNS, CDR2 SASEGT. V gave up 1 base and J gave up 4 bases, with 13 bases separating them. The CDR3 contains 15 residues. CDR3 sequence (DNA): TGTGCCAGCAGTGAAGTTGCAGGAAAGCTCTATGGCTACACCTTC. Encoded protein: CASSEVAGKLYGYTF.

J is TRBJ1-1 and V is TRBV2, with no clear D. CDR3 length: 11 residues. V was shortened by 8 bases and J by 7 bases, with 11 bases between the two germline ends. The V gene's germline CDR1 is SNHLY and CDR2 FYNNEI. CDR3 nucleotide sequence: TGTGCCAGCGTAGGCGGGAATGAAGCTTTCTTT. Its translation: CASVGGNEAFF.

This rearrangement joins TRBV19 to TRBJ2-2; 11 positions match TRBD2. The germline gives CDR1 LNHDA, CDR2 SQIVND (reference sequence). The junction had 7 bases not matched to a gene; V was cut back by 6 bases and J by 7 bases. CDR3 size: 15 residues. CDR3 sequence: CASSRTSGQGGELFF. The CDR3 nucleotides are TGTGCCAGTAGCCGGACTAGCGGGCAAGGCGGGGAGCTGTTTTTT.

The rearrangement joins TRBV6-5 to TRBJ1-2, with D hard to call. The germline V and J ends were trimmed by 5 bases and 5 bases, with 6 bases remaining between them. Germline CDR1 MNHEY, CDR2 SVGAGI. The CDR3 contains 11 residues. This CDR3 is CASSQAYGYTF. In DNA form, the CDR3 reads TGTGCCAGCAGTCAGGCGTATGGCTACACCTTC.

The chain joins TRBV29-1 to TRBJ2-2; a weak D match, TRBD2 (7 bases). Trimming stripped 3 bases from V and 3 bases from J, with 11 bases between. Germline V CDR1 and CDR2: SQVTM, ANQGSEA. The CDR3 totals 14 residues. The CDR3 DNA follows: TGCAGCGTTGATGCGGGGGCATACACCGGGGAGCTGTTTTTT. Translation gives CSVDAGAYTGELFF.

The V call is TRBV5-5, the J call TRBJ1-2; no clear D. Germline V CDR1 and CDR2: SGHKS, YYEKEE (reference sequence). The V end lost 0 bases, the J end lost 4 bases, and 13 bases lay between the germline ends. The CDR3 sequence is 15 residues long. The DNA for the CDR3 is TGTGCCAGCAGCTTGGGGGAGGGAATCGGCTATGGCTACACCTTC. This translates into CASSLGEGIGYGYTF.

The V and J genes are TRBV5-1 and TRBJ2-4, with D possibly TRBD2 on 5 matching bases. The CDR3 loop spans 14 amino acids. The V gene lost 0 bases and the J gene lost 5 bases, with 9 bases spanning the gap. Germline assignment: CDR1 SGHRS and CDR2 YFSETQ. This CDR3 is CASSLGGSQNIQYF. The CDR3, as DNA: TGCGCCAGCAGCTTGGGAGGGAGTCAAAACATTCAGTACTTC.

This clone occurred a few times. This chain uses TRBV7-2 with TRBJ2-3, with D possibly matching TRBD1 (5 bases). The germline V gene has CDR1 SGHTA and CDR2 FQGNSA. The CDR3 runs 16 residues. The V gene lost 5 bases and the J gene lost 0 bases, with 15 bases spanning the gap. The CDR3 nucleotides read TGTGCCAGCAGCCGAAGACAGTCCCGTAGCACAGATACGCAGTATTTT. Protein: CASSRRQSRSTDTQYF.